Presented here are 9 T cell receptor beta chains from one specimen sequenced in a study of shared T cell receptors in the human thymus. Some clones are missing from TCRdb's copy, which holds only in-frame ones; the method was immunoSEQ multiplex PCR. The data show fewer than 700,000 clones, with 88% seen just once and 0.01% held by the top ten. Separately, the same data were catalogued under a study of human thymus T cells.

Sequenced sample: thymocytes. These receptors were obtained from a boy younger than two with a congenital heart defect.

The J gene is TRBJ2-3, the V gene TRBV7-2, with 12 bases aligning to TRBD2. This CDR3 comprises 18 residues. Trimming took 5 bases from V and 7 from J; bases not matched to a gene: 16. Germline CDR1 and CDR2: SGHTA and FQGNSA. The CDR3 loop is CASSRTGRLAGVLNTQYF. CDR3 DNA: TGTGCCAGCAGCCGCACCGGTAGACTAGCGGGAGTCCTGAATACGCAGTATTTT.

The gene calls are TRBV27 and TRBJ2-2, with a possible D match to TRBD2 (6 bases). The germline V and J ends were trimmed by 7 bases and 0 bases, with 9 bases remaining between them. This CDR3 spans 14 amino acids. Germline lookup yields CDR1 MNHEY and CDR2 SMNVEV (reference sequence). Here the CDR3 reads CASNPGANTGELFF. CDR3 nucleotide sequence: TGTGCCAGCAATCCGGGAGCGAACACCGGGGAGCTGTTTTTT.

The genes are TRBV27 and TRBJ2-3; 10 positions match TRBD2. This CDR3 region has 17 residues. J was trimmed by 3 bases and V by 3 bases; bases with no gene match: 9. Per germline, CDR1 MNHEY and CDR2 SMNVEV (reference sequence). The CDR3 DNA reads TGTGCCAGCAGTTTTAGCGGGAGGACCAGGGGAACAGATACGCAGTATTTT. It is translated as CASSFSGRTRGTDTQYF.

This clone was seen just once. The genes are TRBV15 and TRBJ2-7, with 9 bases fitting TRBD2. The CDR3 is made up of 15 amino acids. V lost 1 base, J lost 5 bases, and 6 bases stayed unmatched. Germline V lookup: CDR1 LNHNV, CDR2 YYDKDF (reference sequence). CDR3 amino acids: CATSRGVAGVHEQYF. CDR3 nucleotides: TGTGCCACCAGCAGAGGGGTAGCGGGAGTTCACGAGCAGTACTTC.

This CDR3 reads CASSKRFDTEAFF. CDR3 coding DNA: TGTGCCAGCAGCAAGCGGTTCGACACTGAAGCTTTCTTT. The chain links TRBV7-7 to TRBJ1-1; D is unresolved. This CDR3 comprises 13 residues. V lost 5 bases and J lost 3, with 10 bases in between. CDR1 and CDR2 from the germline V gene are SSHAT and FNYEAQ (reference sequence).

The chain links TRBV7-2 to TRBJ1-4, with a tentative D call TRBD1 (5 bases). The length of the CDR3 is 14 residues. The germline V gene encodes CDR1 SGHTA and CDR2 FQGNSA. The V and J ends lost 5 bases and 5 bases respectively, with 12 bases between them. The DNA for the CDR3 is TGTGCCAGCAGCCTGGGGCAGTCCAATGAAAAACTGTTTTTT. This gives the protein CASSLGQSNEKLFF. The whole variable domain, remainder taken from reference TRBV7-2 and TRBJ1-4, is GAGVSQSPSNKVTEKGKDVELRCDPISGHTALYWYRQSLGQGLEFLIYFQGNSAPDKSGLPSDRFSAERTGGSVSTLTIQRTQQEDSAVYLCASSLGQSNEKLFFGSGTQLSVL.

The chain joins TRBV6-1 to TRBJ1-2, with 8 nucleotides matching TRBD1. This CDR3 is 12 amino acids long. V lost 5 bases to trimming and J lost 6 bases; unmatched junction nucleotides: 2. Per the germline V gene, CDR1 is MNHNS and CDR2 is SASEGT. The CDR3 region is CASSTGGNGYTF. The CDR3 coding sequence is TGTGCCAGCAGTACAGGGGGGAATGGCTACACCTTC.

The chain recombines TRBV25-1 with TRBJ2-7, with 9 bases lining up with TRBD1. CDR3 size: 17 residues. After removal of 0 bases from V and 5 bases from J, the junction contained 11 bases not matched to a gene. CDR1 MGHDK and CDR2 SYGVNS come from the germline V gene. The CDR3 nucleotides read TGTGCCAGCAGTGAATATCATAAGGGACAGGGTCGTCACGAGCAGTACTTC. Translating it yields CASSEYHKGQGRHEQYF.

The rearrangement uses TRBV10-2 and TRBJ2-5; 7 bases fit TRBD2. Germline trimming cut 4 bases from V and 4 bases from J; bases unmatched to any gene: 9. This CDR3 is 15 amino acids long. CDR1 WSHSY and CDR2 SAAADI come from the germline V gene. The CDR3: CASSVKAGVRETQYF. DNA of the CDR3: TGCGCCAGCAGTGTAAAGGCGGGAGTGCGAGAGACCCAGTACTTC.